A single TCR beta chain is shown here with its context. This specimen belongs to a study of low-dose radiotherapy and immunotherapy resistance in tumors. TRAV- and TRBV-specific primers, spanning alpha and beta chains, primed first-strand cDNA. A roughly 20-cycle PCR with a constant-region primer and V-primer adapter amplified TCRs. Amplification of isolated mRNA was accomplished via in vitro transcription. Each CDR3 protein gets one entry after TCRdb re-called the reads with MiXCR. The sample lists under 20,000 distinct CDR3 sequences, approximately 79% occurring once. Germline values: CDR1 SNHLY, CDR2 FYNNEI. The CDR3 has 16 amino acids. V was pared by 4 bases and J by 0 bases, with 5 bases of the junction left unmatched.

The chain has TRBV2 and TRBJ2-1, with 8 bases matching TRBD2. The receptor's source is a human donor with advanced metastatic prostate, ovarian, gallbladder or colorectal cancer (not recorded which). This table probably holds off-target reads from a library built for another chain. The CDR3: CASSAGGGYSYNEQFF. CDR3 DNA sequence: TGTGCCAGCAGTGCCGGGGGGGGCTACTCCTACAATGAGCAGTTCTTC.